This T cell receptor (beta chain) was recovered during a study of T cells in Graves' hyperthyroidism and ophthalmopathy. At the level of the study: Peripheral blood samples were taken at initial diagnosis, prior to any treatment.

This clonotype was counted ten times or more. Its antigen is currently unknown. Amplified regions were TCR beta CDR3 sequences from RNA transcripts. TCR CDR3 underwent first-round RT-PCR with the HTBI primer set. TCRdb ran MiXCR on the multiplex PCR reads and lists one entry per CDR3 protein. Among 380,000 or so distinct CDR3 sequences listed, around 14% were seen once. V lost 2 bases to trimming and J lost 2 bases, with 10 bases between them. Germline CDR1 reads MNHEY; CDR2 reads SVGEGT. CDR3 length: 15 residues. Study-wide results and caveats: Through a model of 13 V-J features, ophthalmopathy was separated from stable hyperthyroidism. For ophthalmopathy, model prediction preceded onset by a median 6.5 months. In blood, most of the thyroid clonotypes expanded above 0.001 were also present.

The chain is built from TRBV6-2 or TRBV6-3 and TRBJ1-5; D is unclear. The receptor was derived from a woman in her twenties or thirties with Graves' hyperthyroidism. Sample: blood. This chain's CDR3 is CASSYVAAGNQPQHF. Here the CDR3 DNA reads TGTGCCAGCAGTTACGTTGCCGCAGGCAATCAGCCCCAGCATTTT.